The 21 T cell receptor beta chains in this list originate from one sample, sequenced in a study of identical twins. In TCRdb, the 5' RACE reads were re-called with MiXCR into one record per CDR3 protein. The sample gives 400,000 to 550,000 distinct CDR3 sequences, under 25% of which show up once; approximately 0.95% is in the top ten. The data were also submitted as part of a second study, on T cells expressing NK-cell markers.

Material: CD4+ T cells sorted from blood. The receptors originated from a woman under 30 in good health.

This clonotype was counted a few times. The chain couples TRBV7-8 to TRBJ2-7; a weak D match, TRBD2 (6 bases). With 2 bases removed from V and 2 bases from J, the gap between germline ends came to 13 bases. CDR3 length: 15 residues. Germline values: CDR1 SGHVS, CDR2 FQNEAQ. The CDR3 spells CASSLHGSSTYEQYF. The CDR3 nucleotides are TGTGCCAGCAGCTTACACGGGAGTTCTACCTACGAGCAGTACTTC.

The chain carries TRBV6-2 or TRBV6-3 and TRBJ1-1; D is possibly TRBD1 (6 bases). Deletions cut 6 bases from V and 1 base from J, with 15 bases between. The germline V gene encodes CDR1 MNHEY and CDR2 SVGEGT. This CDR3 has 15 amino acids. DNA of the CDR3: TGTGCCAGCAGCCGCCCGATGGACAGGAACACTGAAGCTTTCTTT. It codes for CASSRPMDRNTEAFF.

This clonotype has more than one count but fewer than ten. The rearrangement uses TRBV12-3 or TRBV12-4 and TRBJ1-4; weak D call: TRBD1 (5 bases). Trimming took off 5 bases at V and 8 bases at J, with 18 bases between the two ends. The CDR3 runs 15 residues. In nucleotides, the CDR3 is TGTGCCAGCAGTCTCCTCGGGGGAGGGAGCGAAAAACTGTTTTTT. Residues: CASSLLGGGSEKLFF.

This chain uses TRBV6-1 with TRBJ2-5, with 9 positions matching TRBD1. Germline V CDR1 and CDR2: MNHNS, SASEGT. The CDR3 sequence is 14 residues long. The V gene end was trimmed by 6 bases and the J gene end by 5 bases; junction bases not matched to a gene: 7. CDR3 residues: CASSIQGAGETQYF. The CDR3 DNA reads as TGTGCCAGCAGCATACAGGGGGCCGGGGAGACCCAGTACTTC.

This clonotype came up a few times. The rearrangement uses TRBV9 and TRBJ2-7, with D unresolved. V was pared by 1 base and J by 6 bases, with 14 bases between. This CDR3 is built from 14 residues. Germline loops: CDR1 SGDLS, CDR2 YYNGEE. The CDR3 DNA is TGTGCCAGCAGCGTACCCCCCCTTGGCGGCGAGCAGTACTTC. Its translation is CASSVPPLGGEQYF.

The gene calls are TRBV12-3 or TRBV12-4 and TRBJ2-3; 12 positions agree with TRBD2. The CDR3 runs to 16 residues. Unmatched junction bases numbered 5, after V lost 2 bases and J lost 5 bases. Here the CDR3 DNA reads TGTGCCAGCAGTTTACGCCTAGCGGGAGGGATAGATACGCAGTATTTT. It codes for CASSLRLAGGIDTQYF.

This clonotype occurred once. The chain has TRBV29-1 and TRBJ2-2; D might be TRBD2 (5 bases). Looked up from germline, CDR1 is SQVTM and CDR2 is ANQGSEA. Trimming pared 7 bases from V and 4 bases from J, leaving 16 bases between. The CDR3 loop spans 14 amino acids. CDR3 protein: CSGHRGGVTGELFF. The CDR3 DNA is TGCAGCGGTCACCGGGGTGGGGTCACCGGGGAGCTGTTTTTT.

This clonotype was counted only a few times. CDR3 nucleotide sequence: TGTGCCAGCAGGGTAGCGGGGGGTTCTTCCTACGAGCAGTACTTC. It is translated as CASRVAGGSSYEQYF. The chain joins TRBV6-2 or TRBV6-3 to TRBJ2-7; the match to TRBD2 covers 10 bases. Per germline, CDR1 MNHEY and CDR2 SVGEGT. The CDR3 consists of 15 residues. J was trimmed by 1 base and V by 6 bases; bases with no gene match: 6.

This clonotype was counted only a few times. V and J are TRBV4-3 and TRBJ1-1; D call uncertain. The V end was cut by 0 bases, the J end by 1 base, with 6 bases between. Germline V gives CDR1 LGHNA, CDR2 YSLEER. The CDR3 has 14 residues. The CDR3 spells CASSQEWRNTEAFF. The CDR3 DNA sequence: TGCGCCAGCAGCCAAGAGTGGAGGAACACTGAAGCTTTCTTT.

This rearrangement joins TRBV12-3 or TRBV12-4 to TRBJ2-5, with D perhaps assigned TRBD1 or TRBD2 (5 bases each). V lost 8 bases and J lost 7, with 17 bases in between. This CDR3 has 13 residues. CDR3 region: CASHGQTEGTQYF. CDR3 DNA sequence: TGTGCCAGCCACGGACAAACCGAGGGGACCCAGTACTTC.

The V call is TRBV7-2, the J call TRBJ1-1; no firm D call. Trimming removed 8 bases from V and 0 bases from J, with 13 bases in between. The CDR3 length is 14 residues. CDR1 is SGHTA, CDR2 FQGNSA, per germline. CDR3 residues: CASCSGMVNTEAFF. DNA of the CDR3: TGTGCCAGCTGCAGTGGGATGGTGAACACTGAAGCTTTCTTT.

The chain carries TRBV20-1 and TRBJ1-2, with 8 bases that match TRBD1. CDR3 length: 12 residues. V was pared by 6 bases and J by 9 bases, with 9 bases of the junction left unmatched. Germline CDR1 DFQATT, CDR2 SNEGSKA (reference sequence). DNA of the CDR3: TGCAGTGCCCCGGGGACAGGTGGTCGCTACACCTTC. Its protein product is CSAPGTGGRYTF.

This clonotype has a handful of counts. The chain employs TRBV3-1 and TRBJ2-7, with 7 bases lining up with TRBD2. This CDR3 spans 17 amino acids. The V gene end was trimmed by 4 bases and the J gene end by 0 bases; junction bases not matched to a gene: 12. In germline, CDR1 is LGHDT, CDR2 YNNKEL (reference sequence). The CDR3 spells CASSPYTSDHSSYEQYF. CDR3 coding DNA: TGTGCCAGCAGCCCTTACACTAGCGACCATAGCTCCTACGAGCAGTACTTC.

This clonotype was detected only a few times. The rearrangement uses TRBV9 and TRBJ2-7, with 8 bases fitting TRBD1. The CDR3 has 15 residues. Germline V gives CDR1 SGDLS, CDR2 YYNGEE. Trimming took 3 bases from V and 2 from J; bases not matched to a gene: 7. This CDR3 is CASSDGQGRTYEQYF. In nucleotides, the CDR3 is TGTGCCAGCAGCGACGGACAGGGAAGGACCTACGAGCAGTACTTC.

The V gene is TRBV7-2, the J gene TRBJ2-7; TRBD1 agrees at 10 bases. With V trimmed by 5 bases and J by 0 bases, 4 bases remained unmatched. The CDR3 consists of 15 residues. The germline V gene encodes CDR1 SGHTA and CDR2 FQGNSA. The CDR3 sequence: CASSRRTGGSYEQYF. The CDR3 bases are TGTGCCAGCAGCCGCCGGACAGGGGGCTCCTACGAGCAGTACTTC.

This clonotype was observed a handful of times. This chain links TRBV29-1 with TRBJ1-1, with TRBD1 matching over 7 bases. The CDR3 spans 13 residues. The J segment lost 5 bases and the V segment lost 6 bases, leaving 9 bases of the junction unmatched. The germline V gene encodes CDR1 SQVTM and CDR2 ANQGSEA. CDR3 protein: CSVKTTGFTEAFF. CDR3 nucleotides: TGCAGCGTGAAGACGACAGGGTTTACTGAAGCTTTCTTT.

This clonotype was picked up a small number of times. The rearrangement joins TRBV12-3 or TRBV12-4 to TRBJ2-5; 9 nucleotides line up with TRBD1. The V gene end was trimmed by 1 base and the J gene end by 7 bases; junction bases not matched to a gene: 1. This CDR3 comprises 13 residues. The CDR3 reads CASSLGTGVTQYF. CDR3 coding DNA: TGTGCCAGCAGTTTAGGGACAGGGGTGACCCAGTACTTC.

This clonotype was seen more than once but under ten times. This chain uses TRBV11-2 with TRBJ2-3, with 7 positions matching TRBD2. V shed 7 bases, J shed 5 bases, and the junction held 18 bases outside the gene matches. The CDR3 extends over 17 amino acids. CDR1 SGHAT and CDR2 FQNNGV come from the germline V gene. The CDR3 sequence is CASTPRQAGRRIDTQYF. DNA for the CDR3: TGTGCCAGCACCCCGAGGCAAGCGGGACGGAGAATAGATACGCAGTATTTT.

The chain is built from TRBV11-2 and TRBJ2-1; D is uncertain. The CDR3 is 20 amino acids. The V end was cut by 4 bases, the J end by 4 bases, with 29 bases between. Germline assignment: CDR1 SGHAT and CDR2 FQNNGV. CDR3: CASSSGSRPRKAVPYNEQFF. The CDR3 nucleotides read TGTGCCAGCAGCTCTGGGTCTAGACCTAGAAAGGCGGTACCTTACAATGAGCAGTTCTTC.

This clonotype was counted only a few times. CDR3 bases: TGTGCCAGCAGCCGCGTGGGCTATGGCTACACCTTC. Its protein is CASSRVGYGYTF. This sequence joins TRBV27 and TRBJ1-2; D is uncertain. V lost 6 bases to trimming and J lost 4 bases, with 9 bases between them. The CDR3 is 12 residues long. Germline loops: CDR1 MNHEY, CDR2 SMNVEV (reference sequence).

The rearrangement joins TRBV12-3 or TRBV12-4 to TRBJ2-7; 7 bases map to TRBD1. CDR3 length equals 14 residues. Trimming cost V 6 bases and J 5 bases; bases outside gene matches: 10. CDR3 loop: CASSRQGALNEQYF. DNA of the CDR3: TGTGCCAGCAGCCGACAGGGTGCCTTAAACGAGCAGTACTTC.